Listed below are T cell receptor beta chains from one sample, sequenced in a study of blood T cell repertoires in COVID-19. The assay was immunoSEQ multiplex PCR, and TCRdb's table has in-frame clones only and misses some. The sample carries a few hundred thousand clones, about 88% recorded once. The specimen sequenced was peripheral blood. All receptors come from a man aged 18 to 30 with active or convalescent COVID-19. The CDR3 runs from the conserved cysteine through the conserved F or W. The D gene is left open where the match is weak. Size values are once, few and many counts, or a class for expanded clones, and some rows have none.

V gene	J gene	D gene	clone size	CDR3 DNA	CDR3 protein
TRBV6-5	TRBJ2-7	NA	NA	TGTGCCAGCAGTTACTTTGGACTACGCTACGAGCAGTACTTC	CASSYFGLRYEQYF
TRBV3-1/TRBV3-2	TRBJ1-2	NA	NA	TGTGCCAGCAGCCACTCAGGGATGGGCTATGGCTACACCTTC	CASSHSGMGYGYTF
TRBV7-9	TRBJ1-6	TRBD1	NA	TGTGCCAGCAGCTTAGACAGGGGGATTTCACCCCTCCACTTT	CASSLDRGISPLHF
TRBV19	TRBJ2-6	NA	few	TGTGCCAGTAGCGGACAGCATACTGGGGCCAACGTCCTGACTTTC	CASSGQHTGANVLTF
TRBV9	TRBJ1-1	NA	NA	TGTGCCAGCAGCTCTAAGGGGAGGGACACTGAAGCTTTCTTT	CASSSKGRDTEAFF
TRBV9	TRBJ1-3	NA	NA	TGTGCCAGCAGCGTAGACGCAGGGGAAGGAAACACCATATATTTT	CASSVDAGEGNTIYF
TRBV2	TRBJ1-3	NA	NA	TGTGCCAGCAGTGGCCAAGGGGCTGGAAACACCATATATTTT	CASSGQGAGNTIYF
TRBV30	TRBJ1-3	TRBD1	once	TGTGCCTGGAGCGTAGACAGGGGACTTGGAAACACCATATATTTT	CAWSVDRGLGNTIYF
TRBV5-1	TRBJ2-5	TRBD1	NA	TGCGCCAGCAGCTCACAGGGGGCGGGGGAGACCCAGTACTTC	CASSSQGAGETQYF
TRBV27	TRBJ1-5	TRBD1	NA	TGTGCCAGCATGAGGGACAGGAACAATCAGCCCCAGCATTTT	CASMRDRNNQPQHF
TRBV2	TRBJ1-2	NA	NA	TGTGCCAGCAGTGCGACAGGCACTGTGGATGGCTACACCTTC	CASSATGTVDGYTF
TRBV11-3	TRBJ1-1	NA	NA	TGTGCCAGCAGCCTCCGCCAGATGAACACTGAAGCTTTCTTT	CASSLRQMNTEAFF
TRBV28	TRBJ1-1	NA	NA	TGTGCCAGCAGCCTTTACACGCAAACTGAAGCTTTCTTT	CASSLYTQTEAFF
TRBV19	TRBJ2-7	NA	NA	TGTGCCAGTAGTATTCAAACTAGCCCCCTGGGTGAGCAGTACTTC	CASSIQTSPLGEQYF
TRBV3-1/TRBV3-2	TRBJ2-4	TRBD2	NA	TGTGCCAGCAGCCAGACTAGCGGGAGTATAGCCAAAAACATTCAGTACTTC	CASSQTSGSIAKNIQYF
TRBV14	TRBJ2-3	NA	NA	TGTGCCAGCAGCCAAGAGTGGGCGGGACGGGATACGCAGTATTTT	CASSQEWAGRDTQYF
TRBV6-1	TRBJ2-2	NA	NA	TGTGCCAGCAGTGAAGTTTCCGGGTCTACAAGCCCCGGGGAGCTGTTTTTT	CASSEVSGSTSPGELFF
TRBV25-1	TRBJ1-2	NA	NA	TGTGCCAGCAGTGAATATGTTGCAGAAGTCTATGGCTACACCTTC	CASSEYVAEVYGYTF
TRBV5-4	TRBJ2-2	NA	once	TGTGCCAGCAGCCAAGTTTCGGGGATAAACACCGGGGAGCTGTTTTTT	CASSQVSGINTGELFF
TRBV6-6	TRBJ2-7	NA	few	TGTGCCACGTCCCATTCTACGAAGCAGTACTTC	CATSHSTKQYF
TRBV18	TRBJ2-1	TRBD2	NA	TGTGCCAGCTCACCAATGACTAGCAGATCCTACAATGAGCAGTTCTTC	CASSPMTSRSYNEQFF
TRBV6-5	TRBJ1-6	TRBD1	NA	TGTGCCAGCAGGGTTGGGACAGAGAATTCACCCCTCCACTTT	CASRVGTENSPLHF
TRBV18	TRBJ2-2	NA	once	TGTGCCAGCTCACCTCGGACACAGACCGGGGAGCTGTTTTTT	CASSPRTQTGELFF
TRBV18	TRBJ1-4	TRBD1	NA	TGTGCCAGCTCAGTGCAGGGGGCTGGGAACAATGAAAAACTGTTTTTT	CASSVQGAGNNEKLFF
TRBV4-1	TRBJ2-5	TRBD1	NA	TGCGCCAGCAGACGACAGGGAACTTCGGAGACCCAGTACTTC	CASRRQGTSETQYF
TRBV11-3	TRBJ2-7	NA	NA	TGTGCCAGCAGCTCCTTAGGAGGGCCCTACGAGCAGTACTTC	CASSSLGGPYEQYF
TRBV29-1	TRBJ2-2	NA	NA	TGCAGCGTTCGATCGGGGACCGGGGAGCTGTTTTTT	CSVRSGTGELFF
TRBV28	TRBJ1-1	NA	NA	TGTGCCAGCAGTCCCGGACAAAACACTGAAGCTTTCTTT	CASSPGQNTEAFF
TRBV5-5	TRBJ1-6	TRBD1	NA	TGTGCCAGCAGCTTGGCCCCGGGACAGGGGGCTAATTCACCCCTCCACTTT	CASSLAPGQGANSPLHF
TRBV9	TRBJ2-5	NA	once	TGTGCCAGCAGCGTAGGGGCAATTAAAGAGACCCAGTACTTC	CASSVGAIKETQYF
TRBV9	TRBJ2-1	NA	NA	TGTGCCAGCAGCGTAGTAACGGGGTCCTACAATGAGCAGTTCTTC	CASSVVTGSYNEQFF
TRBV5-1	TRBJ2-1	TRBD2	NA	TGCGCCAGCAATGGGGGAGGGCCAGATGAGCAGTTCTTC	CASNGGGPDEQFF
TRBV12-5	TRBJ1-3	NA	NA	TGTGCTAGTGGTTTGCCAACACCCCAGGGGTCCTCCAGCTCTGGAAACACCATATATTTT	CASGLPTPQGSSSSGNTIYF
TRBV19	TRBJ1-5	NA	NA	TGTGCCACCGAAGCACGGAGGGCGAATCAGCCCCAGCATTTT	CATEARRANQPQHF
TRBV7-2	TRBJ2-1	NA	NA	TGTGCCAGCAGCCGCAGGGGTCTGGGAGAAAGTCGGTACAATGAGCAGTTCTTC	CASSRRGLGESRYNEQFF
TRBV7-9	TRBJ2-7	TRBD1	NA	TGTGCCAGCAGCCCCCGGGACAGGCACTCCTACGAGCAGTACTTC	CASSPRDRHSYEQYF
TRBV7-8	TRBJ1-1	TRBD1	NA	TGTGCCAGCAGCTTAGGTCCTAGGGACAGTGAAGCTTTCTTT	CASSLGPRDSEAFF
TRBV19	TRBJ2-5	TRBD2	once	TGTGCCAGTAGTCTTCAACTACTAGCGGGAGAAGAGACCCAGTACTTC	CASSLQLLAGEETQYF
TRBV19	TRBJ2-7	NA	NA	TGTGCCAGTAGTATAGCCGCGGGTAGCGCCACCTACGAGCAGTACTTC	CASSIAAGSATYEQYF
TRBV4-1	TRBJ2-7	NA	NA	TGCGCCAGCAGCCAAACCGAGACTAGCTCCTACGAGCAGTACTTC	CASSQTETSSYEQYF
TRBV28	TRBJ2-3	NA	once	TGTGCCAGCGGGAGAGGGACTAGCACAGATACGCAGTATTTT	CASGRGTSTDTQYF
TRBV11-3	TRBJ2-7	NA	NA	TGTGCCAGCAGCTCCCAGGTAAGGCAATCCTACGAGCAGTACTTC	CASSSQVRQSYEQYF
TRBV14	TRBJ2-2	TRBD1	once	TGTGCCAGCAAAGGACAGGGGATCGGGGAGCTGTTTTTT	CASKGQGIGELFF
TRBV5-4	TRBJ1-1	NA	NA	TGTGCCAGCAGTTCCCTCTCCGAGGACACTGAAGCTTTCTTT	CASSSLSEDTEAFF
TRBV28	TRBJ1-5	NA	NA	TGTGCCAGCAGTTTGGGTTCGTCGGGAGTAGATCAGCCCCAGCATTTT	CASSLGSSGVDQPQHF
TRBV6-4	TRBJ2-7	NA	NA	TGTGCCGCGACGGGAGATAACTCCTACGAGCAGTACTTC	CAATGDNSYEQYF
TRBV14	TRBJ2-7	NA	NA	TGTGCCAGCAGCTCGCACAACTACGAGCAGTACTTC	CASSSHNYEQYF
TRBV6-6	TRBJ1-6	TRBD1	NA	TGTGCCAGCAGTTCCACCGGACAGGCTAATTCACCCCTCCACTTT	CASSSTGQANSPLHF
TRBV20-1	TRBJ2-5	NA	NA	TGCAGTGCTGACGAGCCAGGGACCCAGTACTTC	CSADEPGTQYF
TRBV5-4	TRBJ2-1	TRBD1	NA	TGTGCCAGCAGCTCCTACCAGGGACAGTTCAATGAGCAGTTCTTC	CASSSYQGQFNEQFF
TRBV7-3	TRBJ2-3	NA	NA	TGTGCCAGCAGCTCGGGGAGAGATACGCAGTATTTT	CASSSGRDTQYF
TRBV7-9	TRBJ1-2	NA	once	TGTGCCAGCAGCTTAGCCGGGACATCAAACTATGGCTACACCTTC	CASSLAGTSNYGYTF
TRBV24-1	TRBJ1-1	NA	NA	TGTGCCACCAGTGATTTAAATTCGGGAGCTTTCTTT	CATSDLNSGAFF
TRBV3-1/TRBV3-2	TRBJ2-7	NA	NA	TGTGCCAGCAGCCAAGAGGGGACTCCCGCCTACGAGCAGTACTTC	CASSQEGTPAYEQYF